This T cell receptor beta chain was obtained from a study of T cells after posttransplantation cyclophosphamide (TCRdb year 2016). About the full investigation: Using TRB sequencing, the study followed how the T cell repertoire rebuilt after myeloablative bone marrow transplantation with posttransplantation cyclophosphamide given as GVHD prophylaxis. Samples from approximately 40 PTCy-treated patients and roughly 17 related bone marrow donors of those patients were subjected to antigen receptor sequencing. TRB sequencing was performed on blood from all 35 or so PTCy patients with 1-year posttransplant specimens. Because TRA and TRB clonality correlated tightly in 9 samples, the subsequent TCR analyses were limited to TRB only. Public TRB sequences were queried against a database of over 3,600 sequences associated with responses to pathogens, tumor antigens, self-antigens and alloantigens. In 3 patients, TRB sequencing was also performed on up to roughly 3 more blood samples taken 2 to 5.2 years after transplant, and in a handful of patients, pretransplant blood was also TRB-sequenced.

What the work shows at the level of the full study, not this receptor alone: Donor-recipient similarity was low at 1-2 months but increased during the first year, and donor CD8+ memory clones often dominated later blood repertoires. Across 45 patients, recipient CMV seropositivity and CMV reactivation were highly associated with TRB clonality; PTCy diversity was similar to CNI/methotrexate controls. The TRB repertoires of T cells infiltrating skin or the GI tract showed only limited overlap with the TRB repertoires found in blood.

TRB sequencing was run on genomic DNA with either the immunoSEQ assay at survey resolution or the hsTCRB kit. Turning to the authors' computational methods: The immunoSEQ software handled initial read processing, and the LymphoSeq R package was used for repertoire analyses. Clonality was calculated as 1 minus normalized Shannon entropy, and the Gini coefficient was also calculated for each TRB dataset. Phenotypes of unsorted samples were inferred by mapping TRB sequences from sorted subsets of the recipient or donor onto unsorted samples of the same recipient. TCRdb took over this immuneACCESS table, retaining in-frame rearrangements with V and J assigned. Such tables are incomplete; in checked studies, under half of the missing clones stem from an unresolved V gene, and the remainder is unexplained. V and J calls plus clone size are reproduced from that table; the DNA served to infer D and trimming. The table shows under 30,000 clones here, with no singletons. 2.7% of the sample belongs to the ten largest clones.

This clone was observed at least ten times. Its antigen remains undetermined. The record has no base qualities; no much larger clone is one base away. The CDR3 goes from the cysteine to the phenylalanine over 15 residues. Just CDR3 DNA is preserved here, 45 bases in frame from base 1. The germline V gene specifies SGHTS as CDR1 and YDEGEE as CDR2. V is pruned by 4 bases and J by 6 bases, leaving 12 bases of the junction without a gene match. Related bone marrow donors provided peripheral blood samples on the day of marrow donation. Mononuclear cells from peripheral blood and bone marrow were separated by Ficoll-Hypaque density centrifugation and then cryopreserved.

The chain uses TRBV5-8 and TRBJ1-1, with 7 bases matching TRBD1. The clonotype originates from a woman in her sixties in good health, CMV-negative, and a related stem cell transplant donor. The material sequenced was PBMCs. DNA sequence: TGTGCCAGCAGCAGCAATGGCAGGGGGGTTGCTGAAGCTTTCTTT. It codes for CASSSNGRGVAEAFF.